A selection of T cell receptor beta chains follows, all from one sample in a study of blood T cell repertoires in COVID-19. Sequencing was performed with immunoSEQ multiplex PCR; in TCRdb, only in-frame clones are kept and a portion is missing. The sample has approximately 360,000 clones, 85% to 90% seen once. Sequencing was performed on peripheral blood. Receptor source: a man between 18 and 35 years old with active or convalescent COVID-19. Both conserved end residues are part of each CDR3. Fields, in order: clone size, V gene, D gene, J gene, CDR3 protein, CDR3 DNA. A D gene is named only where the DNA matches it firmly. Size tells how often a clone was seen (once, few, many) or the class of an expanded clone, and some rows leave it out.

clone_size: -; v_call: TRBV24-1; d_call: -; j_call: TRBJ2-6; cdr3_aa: CATSDYKSGANVLTF; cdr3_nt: TGTGCCACCAGTGATTACAAATCAGGGGCCAACGTCCTGACTTTC
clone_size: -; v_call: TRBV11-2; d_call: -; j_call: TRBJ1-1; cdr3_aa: CASSLLRGYAANTEAFF; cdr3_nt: TGTGCCAGCAGCTTATTAAGGGGCTACGCCGCTAACACTGAAGCTTTCTTT
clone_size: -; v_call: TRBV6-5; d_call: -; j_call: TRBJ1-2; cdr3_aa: CASSRGQPANYGYTF; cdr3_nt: TGTGCCAGCAGCCGCGGACAGCCCGCTAACTATGGCTACACCTTC
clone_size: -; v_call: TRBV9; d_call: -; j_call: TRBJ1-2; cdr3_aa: CASSVVAGLEGYTF; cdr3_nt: TGTGCCAGCAGCGTAGTAGCAGGGCTCGAAGGCTACACCTTC
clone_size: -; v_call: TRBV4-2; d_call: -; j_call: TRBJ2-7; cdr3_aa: CASSRRLGAEQYF; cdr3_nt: TGTGCCAGCAGCCGCCGGTTGGGGGCCGAGCAGTACTTC
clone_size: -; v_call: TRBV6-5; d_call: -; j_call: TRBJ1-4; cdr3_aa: CASSYSMGRIEKLFF; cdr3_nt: TGTGCCAGCAGTTACTCGATGGGGCGGATTGAAAAACTGTTTTTT
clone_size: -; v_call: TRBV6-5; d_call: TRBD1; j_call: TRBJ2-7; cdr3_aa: CASSRDRAEQYF; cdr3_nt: TGTGCCAGCAGTCGCGACAGGGCGGAGCAGTACTTC
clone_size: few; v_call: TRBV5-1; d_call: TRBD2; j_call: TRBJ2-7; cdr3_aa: CASSTGTSWAYEQYF; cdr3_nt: TGCGCCAGCAGCACTGGGACTAGCTGGGCCTACGAGCAGTACTTC
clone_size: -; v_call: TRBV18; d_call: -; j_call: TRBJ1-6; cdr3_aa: CASSPVREGGRNSPLHF; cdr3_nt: TGTGCCAGCTCACCCGTTCGGGAGGGCGGGCGGAATTCACCCCTCCACTTT
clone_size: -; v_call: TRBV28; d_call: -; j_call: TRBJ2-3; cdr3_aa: CASTQGRQLITDTQYF; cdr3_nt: TGTGCCAGCACCCAAGGAAGACAGCTTATCACAGATACGCAGTATTTT
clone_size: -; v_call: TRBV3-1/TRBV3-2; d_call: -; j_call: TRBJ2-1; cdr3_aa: CASRQGFVYNEQFF; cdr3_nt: TGTGCCAGCAGACAGGGTTTCGTGTACAATGAGCAGTTCTTC
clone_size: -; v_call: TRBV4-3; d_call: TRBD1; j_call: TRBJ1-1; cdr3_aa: CASSQDWGQGDAFF; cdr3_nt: TGCGCCAGCAGCCAAGATTGGGGACAGGGCGACGCTTTCTTT
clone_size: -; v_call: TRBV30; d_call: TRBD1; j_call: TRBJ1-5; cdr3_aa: CAWSGVQGQPQHF; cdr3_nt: TGTGCCTGGAGTGGAGTACAGGGGCAGCCCCAGCATTTT
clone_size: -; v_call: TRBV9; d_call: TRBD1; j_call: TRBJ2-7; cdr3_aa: CASSADRVSYEQYF; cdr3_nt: TGTGCCAGCAGCGCCGACAGGGTCTCCTACGAGCAGTACTTC
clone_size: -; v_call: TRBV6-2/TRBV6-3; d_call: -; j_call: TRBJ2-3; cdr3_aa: CASSFGFRDTQYF; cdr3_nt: TGTGCCAGCAGTTTTGGTTTTAGAGATACGCAGTATTTT
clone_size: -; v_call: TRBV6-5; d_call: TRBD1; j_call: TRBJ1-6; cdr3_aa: CASSRDSRSPLHF; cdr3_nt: TGTGCCAGCAGTAGGGACAGTCGATCACCCCTCCACTTT
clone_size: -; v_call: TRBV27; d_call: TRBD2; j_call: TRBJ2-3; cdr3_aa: CASSPTGLAGFGDTQYF; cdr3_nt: TGTGCCAGCAGTCCCACGGGACTAGCGGGGTTTGGAGATACGCAGTATTTT
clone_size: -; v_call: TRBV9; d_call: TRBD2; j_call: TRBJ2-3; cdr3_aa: CASSPWASGTTDTQYF; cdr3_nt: TGTGCCAGCAGCCCTTGGGCTAGCGGGACAACAGATACGCAGTATTTT
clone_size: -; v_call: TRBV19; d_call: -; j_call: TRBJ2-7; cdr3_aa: CASTETSWSYEQYF; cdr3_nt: TGTGCCAGTACTGAAACTAGCTGGTCCTACGAGCAGTACTTC
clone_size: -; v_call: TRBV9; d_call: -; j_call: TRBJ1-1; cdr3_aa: CASSVASEAFF; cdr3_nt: TGTGCCAGCAGCGTAGCCTCTGAAGCTTTCTTT
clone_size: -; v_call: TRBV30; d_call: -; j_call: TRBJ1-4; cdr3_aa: CAWSLAPPVKLFF; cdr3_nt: TGTGCCTGGAGTCTGGCACCTCCAGTAAAACTGTTTTTT
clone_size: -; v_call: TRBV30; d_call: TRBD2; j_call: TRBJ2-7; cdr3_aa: CAWSPGTNYEQYF; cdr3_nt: TGTGCCTGGAGTCCCGGGACTAACTACGAGCAGTACTTC
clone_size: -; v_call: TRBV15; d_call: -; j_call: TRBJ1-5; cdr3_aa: CATSRDSAVYQPQHF; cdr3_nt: TGTGCCACCAGCAGAGATAGTGCGGTATATCAGCCCCAGCATTTT